Below are 10 T cell receptor beta chains sequenced from a single sample in a study of T cells after yellow fever vaccination. TCRdb re-derived calls from the 5' RACE reads in MiXCR, one entry per CDR3 protein. Of 340,000 or so distinct CDR3 sequences listed, under 15% are singletons. The sample here was CD4+ T cells sorted from PBMCs, taken 15 days after the yellow fever booster vaccination. The receptors were sampled from a man younger than 30 who received the YFV17D yellow fever vaccine.

The chain couples TRBV4-2 to TRBJ1-4; TRBD1 agrees at 7 bases. Looked up from germline, CDR1 is LGHNA and CDR2 is YNFKEQ. The junction had 15 bases not matched to a gene; V was cut back by 8 bases and J by 0 bases. The length of the CDR3 is 18 residues. The DNA for the CDR3 is TGTGCCAGCCGAGAGTGGTCCGGGACAGATGCAACTAATGAAAAACTGTTTTTT. As protein: CASREWSGTDATNEKLFF.

This chain joins TRBV6-5 and TRBJ2-5; the D is unclear. The germline V and J ends were trimmed by 0 bases and 5 bases, with 10 bases remaining between them. Germline CDR1 reads MNHEY; CDR2 reads SVGAGI. This CDR3 region has 14 residues. The CDR3 nucleotides read TGTGCCAGCAGTTACTCGGCGCGGCGGGAGACCCAGTACTTC. It encodes CASSYSARRETQYF.

This clonotype was recorded a few times. V and J are TRBV7-8 and TRBJ1-5; 11 nucleotides align to TRBD1. The ends lost 4 bases at V and 7 bases at J; junction bases unmatched: 12. This CDR3 spans 17 amino acids. Germline V CDR1 and CDR2: SGHVS, FQNEAQ. CDR3 nucleotides: TGTGCCAGCAGCTCCTGGACAGGGGGCAAGGAGAAGCAGCCCCAGCATTTT. Protein sequence: CASSSWTGGKEKQPQHF.

This clonotype was counted a few times. The rearrangement joins TRBV12-3 or TRBV12-4 to TRBJ2-2; TRBD2 agrees at 8 bases. The CDR3 is 15 amino acids. V lost 5 bases to trimming and J lost 3 bases; unmatched junction nucleotides: 5. CDR3 nucleotides: TGTGCCAGCAGTCAAAGCGGGGGATACACCGGGGAGCTGTTTTTT. Protein product: CASSQSGGYTGELFF.

This clonotype was picked up one time. The rearrangement joins TRBV5-5 to TRBJ1-1; D not resolved. Germline CDR1 is SGHKS and CDR2 is YYEKEE (reference sequence). Trimming removed 5 bases at V and 8 bases at J, with 16 bases between. This CDR3 comprises 13 residues. The CDR3 spells CASRTKGSGEAFF. Written as DNA, the CDR3 is TGTGCCAGCAGAACCAAAGGATCCGGGGAAGCTTTCTTT. The whole variable domain, remainder taken from reference TRBV5-5 and TRBJ1-1, is DAGVTQSPTHLIKTRGQQVTLRCSPISGHKSVSWYQQVLGQGPQFIFQYYEKEERGRGNFPDRFSARQFPNYSSELNVNALLLGDSALYLCASRTKGSGEAFFGQGTRLTVV.

The chain carries TRBV20-1 and TRBJ1-5, with D possibly matching TRBD1 (5 bases). The V and J ends lost 1 base and 7 bases respectively, with 11 bases between them. Germline V lookup: CDR1 DFQATT, CDR2 SNEGSKA (reference sequence). The CDR3 length is 13 residues. The CDR3 spells CSARVAGRQPQHF. In DNA, the CDR3 is TGCAGTGCTAGAGTGGCAGGGCGGCAGCCCCAGCATTTT.

This chain links TRBV24-1 with TRBJ2-3, with D maybe TRBD2 (6 bases). The V and J ends lost 12 bases and 2 bases respectively, with 11 bases between them. CDR1 and CDR2 (germline): KGHDR, SFDVKD. CDR3 length equals 12 residues. CDR3 residues: CAAGGNTDTQYF. In DNA, the CDR3 is TGTGCCGCCGGAGGGAACACAGATACGCAGTATTTT.

The rearrangement links TRBV18 to TRBJ2-1, with 11 positions matching TRBD2. The junction had 3 bases not matched to a gene; V was cut back by 4 bases and J by 4 bases. Germline-derived CDR1 and CDR2 are KGHSH and LQKENI. The CDR3 is made up of 15 amino acids. Here the CDR3 reads CASSQGLAEYNEQFF. Here the CDR3 DNA reads TGTGCCAGCTCACAGGGACTAGCGGAGTACAATGAGCAGTTCTTC.

The V and J genes are TRBV7-2 and TRBJ2-5, with no clear D. The CDR3 has 12 residues. CDR1 and CDR2 from the germline V gene are SGHTA and FQGNSA. V lost 3 bases to trimming and J lost 7 bases, with 9 bases between them. CDR3 DNA: TGTGCCAGCAGCTTGAGTCCGCTGACCCAGTACTTC. Its protein product is CASSLSPLTQYF. Together with reference TRBV7-2 and TRBJ2-5, the CDR3 gives the full variable domain: GAGVSQSPSNKVTEKGKDVELRCDPISGHTALYWYRQSLGQGLEFLIYFQGNSAPDKSGLPSDRFSAERTGGSVSTLTIQRTQQEDSAVYLCASSLSPLTQYFGPGTRLLVL.

The chain employs TRBV7-2 and TRBJ2-4; TRBD2 matches at 10 bases. Losses at the gene ends were 3 bases for V and 5 bases for J; bases not matched to a gene: 1. Germline V gives CDR1 SGHTA, CDR2 FQGNSA. This CDR3 is 14 amino acids long. The DNA for the CDR3 is TGTGCCAGCAGCTTTCTAGCGGGGGAAAACATTCAGTACTTC. This gives the protein CASSFLAGENIQYF.